This T cell receptor beta chain was observed in a study of graft-versus-host responses after intestinal transplantation. Findings and caveats of the study: Peak circulating GvH clone levels tracked with early post-transplant HvG declines.

As for this clone: Its antigen is undetermined.

The table came from immunoSEQ multiplex PCR; TCRdb's copy has only in-frame clones and leaves some out. The sample has 65,000 to 100,000 clones; 85% to 95% are singletons. Germline lookup yields CDR1 MNHEY and CDR2 SMNVEV (reference sequence). This CDR3 contains 13 residues. V lost 3 bases and J lost 5, with 8 bases in between. The TCR comes from a human donor who was the organ donor for an intestinal transplant. V usage is TRBV27 and J usage is TRBJ1-5, with D hard to call. Sequences were derived from unstimulated CD8+ T cells sorted from spleen or lymph node cells, sampled before transplant. DNA for the CDR3: TGTGCCAGCAGTTTGGGCACCTATCAGCCCCAGCATTTT. It encodes CASSLGTYQPQHF.